The T cell receptor beta chain described here comes from a study of T cells in Graves' hyperthyroidism and ophthalmopathy. It was RNA transcripts that yielded the amplified TCR beta CDR3 regions. HTBI primers drove first-round RT-PCR of the TCR CDR3. One entry per CDR3 protein results from TCRdb running MiXCR on the multiplex PCR reads. The data contain roughly 500,000 distinct CDR3 sequences, approximately 15% of them singletons. This clonotype came up many times. A junction end diverges from the germline sequence, so it may reflect a read error. The receptor's source is a woman between 25 and 40 years old with Graves' hyperthyroidism that later progressed to Graves' ophthalmopathy. Sequencing was carried out using blood.

CDR3 bases: TGTGCCAGCAGTCTACTAGCGGGAGAGAATGAGCAGTTCTTC. The encoded protein is CASSLLAGENEQFF. This chain connects TRBV5-1 to TRBJ2-1, with 11 bases lining up with TRBD2. Germline V lookup: CDR1 SGHRS, CDR2 YFSETQ. This CDR3 comprises 14 residues.